This T cell receptor beta chain was sequenced during a study of blood T cell repertoires in COVID-19. Study-level information: Spain, Italy and the United States supplied samples that represented acute and convalescent COVID-19. Nucleic acid was either cDNA or gDNA, and it came from T cells, B-cell-depleted T cells, or PBMCs.

The CDR3 runs 15 residues. After removal of 8 bases from V and 1 base from J, the junction contained 6 bases not matched to a gene. Germline CDR1 reads KGHSH; CDR2 reads LQKENI. Authors' methods: How many nucleated cells were present was estimated from reference gene primer amplification. Using immunoSEQ multiplex PCR, the repertoire was profiled, and TCRdb retains in-frame clones only, with some absent. The DNA was the basis for D and trimming; V, J and clone size are from that table. The table lists 50,000 to 65,000 clones, 55% to 80% of them singletons. Seattle patients were enrolled during active infection and followed longitudinally.

This receptor was obtained from a woman aged 65 to 85 with COVID-19, enrolled during active disease. Source material: peripheral blood. The V and J genes are TRBV18 and TRBJ2-2; 8 bases are a match to TRBD2. The CDR3 here is CASTPGLGNTGELFF. The CDR3 DNA is TGTGCCAGCACCCCGGGACTAGGGAACACCGGGGAGCTGTTTTTT.